What follows are 18 T cell receptor beta chains derived from one specimen sequenced in a study of cytomegalovirus exposure and HLA in healthy donors. Sequencing used immunoSEQ multiplex PCR; TCRdb keeps in-frame clones, though not all of them. The repertoire holds 150,000 or so clones, with about 90% as singletons. Sample: PBMCs. The receptors were gathered from a woman aged 25 to 39 in good health and CMV-seropositive.

The rearrangement uses TRBV9 and TRBJ1-2; D remains unclear. The V end lost 4 bases, the J end lost 6 bases, and 16 bases lay between the germline ends. Germline V CDR1 and CDR2: SGDLS, YYNGEE. CDR3 length: 14 amino acids. CDR3 in amino acids: CASSPNGVSDGYTF. In DNA form, the CDR3 reads TGTGCCAGCAGCCCCAACGGGGTATCTGATGGCTACACCTTC.

This chain uses TRBV15 with TRBJ1-4; D is unclear. CDR1 is LNHNV, CDR2 YYDKDF, per germline (reference sequence). The CDR3 is 15 residues long. Trimming removed 1 base at V and 3 bases at J, with 9 bases between. The DNA of the CDR3 is TGTGCCACCAGCAGAGGGGGAGGGTCTAATGAAAAACTGTTTTTT. As protein: CATSRGGGSNEKLFF.

This sequence joins TRBV6-4 and TRBJ1-3; 7 bases agree with TRBD1. Trimming at V came to 7 bases and at J to 2 bases, leaving 8 bases not matched to a gene. Per germline, CDR1 MRHNA and CDR2 SNTAGT. This CDR3 is 15 amino acids long. CDR3 protein: CASKFGRGTGNTIYF. The CDR3 bases are TGTGCCAGCAAGTTCGGCAGGGGGACTGGAAACACCATATATTTT.

This chain links TRBV18 with TRBJ1-1, with D hard to call. This CDR3 has 12 amino acids. Germline values: CDR1 KGHSH, CDR2 LQKENI. Trimming removed 6 bases at V and 4 bases at J, with 9 bases between. The CDR3 sequence: CASSQGSTEAFF. For the CDR3, the DNA is TGTGCCAGCTCGCAAGGGAGCACTGAAGCTTTCTTT.

This chain uses TRBV10-1 with TRBJ1-5; D possibly corresponds to TRBD1 (6 bases). The CDR3 has 14 residues. V lost 8 bases and J lost 3, with 14 bases in between. Germline loops: CDR1 WNHNN, CDR2 SYGVQD (reference sequence). The CDR3 sequence: CASRPRDNNQPQHF. The CDR3 nucleotides read TGCGCCAGCCGTCCCCGGGACAACAATCAGCCCCAGCATTTT.

This clone was seen only once. This rearrangement joins TRBV6-6 to TRBJ1-1; D is uncertain. This CDR3 has 13 residues. Trimming took 7 bases from V and 3 from J, leaving 12 bases between them. The germline CDR1 and CDR2 sequences are MNHNY and SVGAGI (reference sequence). The CDR3 is CASIISVDTEAFF. The CDR3 DNA is TGTGCCAGCATAATATCAGTTGACACTGAAGCTTTCTTT.

The chain uses TRBV6-5 and TRBJ2-2; D gene ambiguous. CDR1 and CDR2 from the germline V gene are MNHEY and SVGAGI. This CDR3 region has 13 residues. V was clipped by 7 bases and J by 9 bases, with 15 bases between them. The CDR3 sequence: CASNSRVSRELFF. The CDR3 bases are TGTGCCAGCAATAGTCGGGTTTCCCGGGAGCTGTTTTTT.

This clone was seen many times. The chain combines TRBV15 with TRBJ2-2, with D unclear. The CDR3 has 14 amino acids. V dropped 2 bases and J dropped 3 bases, with 7 bases sitting between them. Germline loops: CDR1 LNHNV, CDR2 YYDKDF (reference sequence). The CDR3 sequence: CATSRTSDTGELFF. In DNA form, the CDR3 reads TGTGCCACCAGCAGAACTTCCGACACCGGGGAGCTGTTTTTT.

This rearrangement joins TRBV5-8 to TRBJ2-3; D may be TRBD2 (5 bases). In germline, CDR1 is SGHTS, CDR2 YDEGEE. V was cut by 4 bases and J by 4 bases, with 19 bases left in between. The CDR3 spans 16 residues. The DNA for the CDR3 is TGTGCCAGCAGCGGTACGCTGCTAGCAAACGCAGATACGCAGTATTTT. Translation gives CASSGTLLANADTQYF. Supplemented by reference TRBV5-8 and TRBJ2-3, the full variable domain reads EAGVTQSPTHLIKTRGQQATLRCSPISGHTSVYWYQQALGLGLQFLLWYDEGEERNRGNFPPRFSGRQFPNYSSELNVNALELEDSALYLCASSGTLLANADTQYFGPGTRLTVL.

V and J are TRBV11-3 and TRBJ2-5; 12 positions match TRBD2. J was trimmed by 4 bases and V by 5 bases; bases with no gene match: 2. The CDR3 has 14 residues. Germline-derived CDR1 and CDR2 are SGHNT and YENEEA. CDR3: CASSRLAGAETQYF. CDR3 sequence (DNA): TGTGCCAGCAGCCGACTAGCGGGGGCAGAGACCCAGTACTTC.

The chain links TRBV5-5 to TRBJ2-7, with D possibly matching TRBD2 (5 bases). Trimming pared 6 bases from V and 2 bases from J, leaving 12 bases between. Germline values: CDR1 SGHKS, CDR2 YYEKEE (reference sequence). The CDR3 runs 13 residues. This chain's CDR3 is CASMGLRAYEQYF. CDR3 bases: TGTGCCAGCATGGGCCTGCGGGCCTACGAGCAGTACTTC.

In DNA form, the CDR3 reads TGTGCCAGCACTAACAGGGAAGGCAATCAGCCCCAGCATTTT. It encodes CASTNREGNQPQHF. The rearrangement links TRBV6-6 to TRBJ1-5; tentative D call: TRBD1 (6 bases). Germline loops: CDR1 MNHNY, CDR2 SVGAGI (reference sequence). Deletions cut 7 bases from V and 2 bases from J, with 12 bases between. The CDR3 covers 14 residues.

The rearrangement joins TRBV28 to TRBJ2-5, with a weak D call TRBD2 (7 bases). The CDR3 totals 14 residues. Trimming removed 8 bases at V and 5 bases at J, with 18 bases between. Germline V gene sequence: CDR1 MDHEN, CDR2 SYDVKM. For the CDR3, the DNA is TGTGCCAGCCGAACACGGGGGGCCGGGGAGACCCAGTACTTC. Its protein is CASRTRGAGETQYF. Using reference TRBV28 and TRBJ2-5 for the parts outside the CDR3, the full variable domain is DVKVTQSSRYLVKRTGEKVFLECVQDMDHENMFWYRQDPGLGLRLIYFSYDVKMKEKGDIPEGYSVSREKKERFSLILESASTNQTSMYLCASRTRGAGETQYFGPGTRLLVL.

The chain links TRBV10-1 to TRBJ1-3; TRBD1 matches at 8 bases. Germline CDR1 is WNHNN and CDR2 is SYGVQD (reference sequence). The V segment lost 7 bases and the J segment 0 bases; nucleotides outside the gene matches: 17. The CDR3 has 19 amino acids. Here the CDR3 DNA reads TGCGCCAGCACCCTACGGGGGACAGGAGGGACCGACTCTGGAAACACCATATATTTT. Its translation: CASTLRGTGGTDSGNTIYF.

V usage is TRBV5-1 and J usage is TRBJ2-2, with 10 bases that match TRBD1. The CDR3 loop spans 15 amino acids. V dropped 5 bases and J dropped 5; count of bases not matched to a gene: 6. Germline V lookup: CDR1 SGHRS, CDR2 YFSETQ. The CDR3 here is CASRATGGRTGELFF. CDR3 DNA sequence: TGCGCCAGCAGGGCGACAGGGGGCCGGACCGGGGAGCTGTTTTTT.

The chain carries TRBV2 and TRBJ2-1; TRBD2 matches 9 bases. The CDR3 covers 13 residues. The germline gives CDR1 SNHLY, CDR2 FYNNEI. Germline trimming cut 7 bases from V and 8 bases from J; bases unmatched to any gene: 6. The CDR3 nucleotides read TGTGCCAGCAAGGCTAGCGGGGCTGATGAGCAGTTCTTC. This codes for CASKASGADEQFF. The variable domain in full, with the rest retrieved from reference TRBV2 and TRBJ2-1, is EPEVTQTPSHQVTQMGQEVILRCVPISNHLYFYWYRQILGQKVEFLVSFYNNEISEKSEIFDDQFSVERPDGSNFTLKIRSTKLEDSAMYFCASKASGADEQFFGPGTRLTVL.

The chain links TRBV27 to TRBJ2-1, with no clear D. With 3 bases removed from V and 6 bases from J, the gap between germline ends came to 12 bases. This CDR3 has 14 residues. Germline CDR1 and CDR2: MNHEY and SMNVEV (reference sequence). The CDR3 region is CASSFESSLNEQFF. The CDR3 nucleotides read TGTGCCAGCAGTTTCGAGTCCTCCCTCAATGAGCAGTTCTTC.

This CDR3 is CASSLTGGTEAFF. The CDR3 DNA reads as TGTGCCAGCAGCCTTACAGGGGGCACTGAAGCTTTCTTT. The J gene is TRBJ1-1, the V gene TRBV5-6; 8 positions match TRBD1. Per germline, CDR1 SGHDT and CDR2 YYEEEE. V shed 4 bases and J 4 bases; nucleotides not matched to a gene: 3. This CDR3 contains 13 residues.